This T cell receptor (beta chain) stems from a study of cytomegalovirus exposure and HLA in healthy donors. Looking at the study overall: Out of about 190 million T cells, an earlier analysis found 117 million unique TCR beta sequences in total.

Study conclusions and caveats: It was reported that the classifier diagnosed cytomegalovirus status with high specificity and sensitivity in both the original and validation cohorts.

Germline lookup yields CDR1 MNHEY and CDR2 SMNVEV (reference sequence). The CDR3 extends over 16 amino acids. V lost 6 bases and J lost 4, with 20 bases in between. On this clone: Its target is not known.

In the PCR, 60 Vbeta and 13 Jbeta primers were used. Data came from immunoSEQ multiplex PCR; TCRdb stores just in-frame clones and leaves some out. The table shows some 93,000 clones, with around 10% occurring only once. The origin of this receptor is a man aged 50-60 years in good health and CMV-seropositive. The source material was PBMCs. J is TRBJ2-3 and V is TRBV27; maybe TRBD1 (5 bases). The CDR3 is CASSNQGIGYADTQYF. The CDR3 bases are TGTGCCAGCAGCAACCAGGGTATTGGTTATGCAGATACGCAGTATTTT.